Each of the 7 T cell receptor beta chains below was sequenced from the same sample in a study of regulatory T cells in long-lasting Graves disease. For TCR beta, libraries came from iRepertoire HTBI primers and Arm-PCR of CDR3 regions. TCRdb ran MiXCR on the multiplex PCR reads and lists one entry per CDR3 protein. The sample has under 500,000 distinct CDR3 sequences; around 17% are singletons. Time point indicated: newly diagnosed GD, antithyroid drugs for less than 3 months. The authors made the TCR library using RNA they extracted from PBMCs. The data were also submitted as part of a second study, on T cells in Graves' hyperthyroidism and ophthalmopathy.

The sequenced sample was peripheral blood mononuclear cells (PBMCs), obtained at new diagnosis, from a patient treated with antithyroid drugs. These receptors originate from a woman in her thirties with Graves disease.

This clonotype was seen at least ten times. The chain has TRBV12-3 or TRBV12-4 and TRBJ1-1, with TRBD1 identical over 7 bases. V shed 5 bases, J shed 6 bases, and the junction held 6 bases outside the gene matches. The CDR3 contains 13 residues. CDR3 nucleotides: TGTGCCAGCAGTCGGACAGGAATCGCTGAAGCTTTCTTT. As protein: CASSRTGIAEAFF.

In its sample, this clonotype was seen a few times. This chain links TRBV28 with TRBJ1-5; tentative D call: TRBD1 (5 bases). Germline CDR1 reads MDHEN; CDR2 reads SYDVKM. Trimming left V 3 bases short and J 6 bases short, with 9 bases between. CDR3 length: 13 amino acids. CDR3 nucleotides: TGTGCCAGCAGTTTTTGGGGGTTTCAGCCCCAGCATTTT. Its protein is CASSFWGFQPQHF.

This clonotype was counted many times. The chain is built from TRBV13 and TRBJ2-2, with 12 bases that match TRBD2. The CDR3 is 16 amino acids. J gave up 3 bases and V 3 bases, and 2 bases lay outside the gene matches. Germline-derived CDR1 and CDR2 are PRHDT and FYEKMQ (reference sequence). The CDR3 is CASSFPSGRDTGELFF. The CDR3 DNA sequence: TGTGCCAGCAGCTTCCCTAGCGGGAGGGACACCGGGGAGCTGTTTTTT. Drawing the rest from reference TRBV13 and TRBJ2-2, the complete variable domain is AAGVIQSPRHLIKEKRETATLKCYPIPRHDTVYWYQQGPGQDPQFLISFYEKMQSDKGSIPDRFSAQQFSDYHSELNMSSLELGDSALYFCASSFPSGRDTGELFFGEGSRLTVL.

This clonotype showed up many times. The chain couples TRBV27 to TRBJ2-7; D possibly corresponds to TRBD2 (6 bases). The germline V and J ends were trimmed by 5 bases and 4 bases, with 18 bases remaining between them. From germline, CDR1 is MNHEY and CDR2 SMNVEV (reference sequence). This CDR3 comprises 15 residues. Here the CDR3 DNA reads TGTGCCAGCAGTCTGTCGGAAGGGGAGGTTTACGAGCAGTACTTC. Translation: CASSLSEGEVYEQYF.

This clonotype occurred a few times. V is TRBV10-3 and J is TRBJ2-3; TRBD1 aligns across 8 bases. Trimming at V came to 8 bases and at J to 7 bases, leaving 8 bases not matched to a gene. CDR1 and CDR2 from the germline V gene are ENHRY and SYGVKD. This CDR3 spans 13 amino acids. CDR3: CAIPGQGTNTQYF. The CDR3 DNA follows: TGTGCCATCCCCGGACAGGGAACGAATACGCAGTATTTT.

This clonotype was counted many times. The chain has TRBV27 and TRBJ2-2; 14 bases are shared with TRBD2. CDR1 is MNHEY, CDR2 SMNVEV, per germline (reference sequence). Unmatched junction bases numbered 8, after V lost 6 bases and J lost 8 bases. This CDR3 region has 16 residues. The CDR3 sequence: CASSLTSGRARGELFF. CDR3 in DNA: TGTGCCAGCAGCTTGACTAGCGGGAGGGCCAGGGGGGAGCTGTTTTTT.

This clonotype was detected only a few times. This could be a read error, since a much larger clone is one nucleotide away. This rearrangement joins TRBV5-6 to TRBJ2-1; TRBD2 might be the D (6 bases). Germline CDR1 SGHDT, CDR2 YYEEEE. Trimming stripped 0 bases from V and 4 bases from J, with 11 bases between. The CDR3 has 15 residues. CDR3 protein: CASSLGYGGYNEQFF. CDR3 coding DNA: TGTGCCAGCAGCTTGGGTTATGGAGGGTACAATGAGCAGTTCTTC.